This TCR beta chain was profiled in a study of shared clonotypes between healthy human individuals. Nashville, Tennessee was home to all donors, each a Caucasian adult. When samples were unsorted, roughly 100 million PBMCs were used for genomic DNA. Original methodology: Filtering differed since immunoSEQ provided only junctions, with no quality scores. Repertoires were generated with immunoSEQ multiplex PCR, while TCRdb's copy carries only in-frame clones and drops some. Clonal size and the V and J genes are those of that table, whereas D and trimming came from the DNA. The sample lists 400,000 to 600,000 clones, about 79% occurring once. Specimen: PBMCs. This TCR came from a woman in her 40s in good health. Some clones in this sample may be carry-over from other donors' samples.

The CDR3 reads CASKKKGLGYGYTF. As DNA, the CDR3 is TGTGCCAGCAAAAAAAAGGGGTTAGGCTATGGCTACACCTTC. V is TRBV27 and J is TRBJ1-2, with a tentative D call TRBD1 (5 bases). The length of the CDR3 is 14 residues. Trimming removed 7 bases from V and 4 bases from J, with 16 bases in between. Germline values: CDR1 MNHEY, CDR2 SMNVEV (reference sequence).